This T cell receptor beta chain was identified in a study of T cell responses to AZD1222 COVID-19 vaccine. Data came from immunoSEQ multiplex PCR; TCRdb stores just in-frame clones and leaves some out. The sample contains about 80,000 clones, 70% to 90% of which appear only once. The CDR3 totals 14 residues. Trimming took off 6 bases at V and 1 base at J, with 12 bases between the two ends. CDR1 LNHDA and CDR2 SQIVND come from the germline V gene (reference sequence). This clonotype was sampled from an adult who received the AZD1222 COVID-19 vaccine. The chain couples TRBV19 to TRBJ1-1, with TRBD1 as a possible D gene (6 bases). Specimen: peripheral blood, collected 28 days after the second AZD1222 dose. The CDR3 loop is CASSHPGANTEAFF. CDR3 DNA sequence: TGTGCCAGTAGCCATCCGGGGGCGAACACTGAAGCTTTCTTT.